The 27 T cell receptor beta chains reported below all come from one sample, sequenced in a study of Ad26.COV2.S vaccination and SARS-CoV-2 variants. This sample's treatment: roughly 18 received Ad26.COV2.S at low or high dose, single or two shots; about 5 received placebo; per-sample allocation not given. The samples were gathered on day 63 after the first injection of vaccine or placebo. Clones were read by immunoSEQ multiplex PCR, and TCRdb kept only the in-frame ones, dropping some. This table holds 400,000 to 450,000 clones, around nine tenths found once. The material sequenced was peripheral blood, taken in a trial of Ad26.COV2.S vaccine versus placebo. The receptor set was obtained from a person between 18 and 65 years old who received the Ad26.COV2.S COVID-19 vaccine or a placebo.

This chain uses TRBV30 with TRBJ2-2, with a weak D call TRBD2 (6 bases). The germline V and J ends were trimmed by 2 bases and 7 bases, with 11 bases remaining between them. The CDR3 covers 13 residues. Germline V lookup: CDR1 GTSNPN, CDR2 SVGIG (reference sequence). CDR3 loop: CAWSRDLLGELFF. The CDR3 coding sequence is TGTGCCTGGAGTAGGGACTTACTCGGGGAGCTGTTTTTT.

CDR3 nucleotides: TGTGCCAGCAGCTACAGGGGGCGCGGGACAGATACGCAGTATTTT. Translating gives CASSYRGRGTDTQYF. The chain is built from TRBV9 and TRBJ2-3, with TRBD1 matching over 9 bases. V lost 4 bases and J lost 3; bases outside the gene matches: 6. The germline V gene has CDR1 SGDLS and CDR2 YYNGEE. This CDR3 comprises 15 residues.

The chain carries TRBV7-2 and TRBJ1-4; D possibly corresponds to TRBD1 (6 bases). Germline V gene sequence: CDR1 SGHTA, CDR2 FQGNSA. V lost 4 bases and J lost 4, with 10 bases in between. There are 14 residues in the CDR3. Here the CDR3 reads CASSSQGINEKLFF. The CDR3 DNA sequence: TGTGCCAGCAGCTCCCAGGGGATTAATGAAAAACTGTTTTTT.

The chain joins TRBV5-6 to TRBJ2-3; D may correspond to TRBD1 or TRBD2 (5 bases each). CDR1 is SGHDT, CDR2 YYEEEE, per germline. This CDR3 contains 14 residues. V lost 2 bases and J lost 4, with 11 bases in between. The CDR3 nucleotides read TGTGCCAGCAGCTTACTAGGGGCCGCAGATACGCAGTATTTT. This sequence encodes CASSLLGAADTQYF.

This clone was counted a single time. The chain employs TRBV6-5 and TRBJ2-7; D gene ambiguous. CDR3 length: 12 amino acids. Germline CDR1 is MNHEY and CDR2 is SVGAGI. The ends were cut back, 6 bases at V and 3 bases at J, with 9 bases in the middle. CDR3 nucleotides: TGTGCCAGCAGAACGAGCGTCTACGAGCAGTACTTC. It specifies CASRTSVYEQYF.

The V call is TRBV12-3 or TRBV12-4, the J call TRBJ1-6; D unclear. The CDR3 runs to 12 residues. The V end lost 3 bases, the J end lost 10 bases, and 7 bases lay between the germline ends. The CDR3 here is CASSFPGSPLHF. In DNA, the CDR3 is TGTGCCAGCAGTTTTCCTGGGTCACCCCTCCACTTT.

The chain recombines TRBV5-1 with TRBJ1-1, with 8 bases identical to TRBD1. Germline CDR1 is SGHRS and CDR2 is YFSETQ. The CDR3 contains 17 residues. Trimming took 2 bases from V and 0 from J; bases not matched to a gene: 9. CDR3 sequence reads: CASSFNSLTGVNTEAFF. Here the CDR3 DNA reads TGCGCCAGCAGCTTTAACTCCTTGACAGGGGTGAACACTGAAGCTTTCTTT.

The rearrangement uses TRBV6-2 or TRBV6-3 and TRBJ2-7; perhaps TRBD1 as D (5 bases). This CDR3 spans 15 amino acids. V shed 2 bases and J shed 4 bases, with 15 bases lying between them. CDR1 and CDR2 from the germline V gene are MNHEY and SVGEGT. This CDR3 reads CASSYTRTRLYEQYF. The CDR3, as DNA: TGTGCCAGCAGTTACACAAGGACACGCCTTTACGAGCAGTACTTC.

This rearrangement joins TRBV25-1 to TRBJ1-6; D is undetermined. Germline V CDR1 and CDR2: MGHDK, SYGVNS. The CDR3 has 15 residues. The V end was cut by 5 bases, the J end by 12 bases, with 20 bases between. CDR3 in amino acids: CASSTLLDLRGPLHF. CDR3 in DNA: TGTGCCAGCAGTACCCTACTGGACCTGCGTGGACCCCTCCACTTT.

The sample holds one count of this clone. The chain has TRBV27 and TRBJ2-7, with 14 positions matching TRBD2. With V trimmed by 7 bases and J by 5 bases, 7 bases remained unmatched. The CDR3 has 15 amino acids. The germline CDR1 and CDR2 sequences are MNHEY and SMNVEV (reference sequence). The CDR3 region is CASKGLAGGFNEQYF. Written as DNA, the CDR3 is TGTGCCAGCAAAGGACTAGCGGGAGGTTTCAACGAGCAGTACTTC.

The V gene is TRBV7-8, the J gene TRBJ2-7, with 7 bases identical to TRBD1. J gave up 6 bases and V 4 bases, and 9 bases lay outside the gene matches. The CDR3 totals 14 residues. Germline CDR1 reads SGHVS; CDR2 reads FQNEAQ. CDR3 DNA: TGTGCCAGCAGCTCAGGGACAGCTCTTGGCGAGCAGTACTTC. Translating it yields CASSSGTALGEQYF.

This clone was counted a few times. The chain employs TRBV19 and TRBJ1-5; no clear D gene. V gave up 5 bases and J gave up 5 bases, with 19 bases separating them. This CDR3 spans 16 amino acids. Germline V gives CDR1 LNHDA, CDR2 SQIVND (reference sequence). In DNA, the CDR3 is TGTGCCAGTAGTCACCAGACAAGGGATACGGATCAGCCCCAGCATTTT. This translates into CASSHQTRDTDQPQHF.

The V gene is TRBV18, the J gene TRBJ2-7; no clear D gene. CDR3 length: 14 amino acids. Trimming stripped 4 bases from V and 3 bases from J, with 13 bases between. CDR1 and CDR2 (germline): KGHSH, LQKENI. The CDR3 DNA is TGTGCCAGCTCACTACCGACTGGGGACTACGAGCAGTACTTC. Translation: CASSLPTGDYEQYF.

J is TRBJ1-3 and V is TRBV30, with D unclear. Germline lookup yields CDR1 GTSNPN and CDR2 SVGIG (reference sequence). The V and J ends lost 5 bases and 0 bases respectively, with 8 bases between them. The length of the CDR3 is 13 residues. The CDR3 nucleotides are TGTGCCTGGGCCCGGAACTCTGGAAACACCATATATTTT. Its translation: CAWARNSGNTIYF.

J is TRBJ1-2 and V is TRBV28; no definite D call. CDR1 is MDHEN, CDR2 SYDVKM, per germline. Trimming removed 5 bases at V and 2 bases at J, with 18 bases between. The CDR3 is 16 amino acids. The CDR3 bases are TGTGCCAGCAGTCCCCCGGGGTTTAGACCCAACTATGGCTACACCTTC. Encoded protein: CASSPPGFRPNYGYTF.

V and J are TRBV29-1 and TRBJ1-4, with unresolved D. V lost 4 bases and J lost 7, with 13 bases in between. This CDR3 contains 13 residues. Germline V gene sequence: CDR1 SQVTM, CDR2 ANQGSEA. The CDR3: CSVVPGPGEKLFF. CDR3 DNA sequence: TGCAGCGTTGTTCCCGGACCCGGTGAAAAACTGTTTTTT.

The genes are TRBV19 and TRBJ2-7; tentatively, D is TRBD1 or TRBD2 (5 bases each). The germline gives CDR1 LNHDA, CDR2 SQIVND (reference sequence). Trimming removed 10 bases at V and 3 bases at J, with 10 bases between. The CDR3 has 11 amino acids. The CDR3 bases are TGTGCCACCATTGGGGGCTACGAGCAGTACTTC. It codes for CATIGGYEQYF. The variable domain in full, with the rest retrieved from reference TRBV19 and TRBJ2-7, is DGGITQSPKYLFRKEGQNVTLSCEQNLNHDAMYWYRQDPGQGLRLIYYSQIVNDFQKGDIAEGYSVSREKKESFPLTVTSAQKNPTAFYLCATIGGYEQYFGPGTRLTVT.

This rearrangement joins TRBV10-1 to TRBJ2-7, with D uncertain. Looked up from germline, CDR1 is WNHNN and CDR2 is SYGVQD (reference sequence). The CDR3 length is 13 residues. The V end lost 3 bases, the J end lost 8 bases, and 14 bases lay between the germline ends. CDR3 sequence: CASSDPAVSKQYF. The CDR3 nucleotides read TGCGCCAGCAGTGACCCGGCAGTGTCGAAGCAGTACTTC.

The chain links TRBV6-2 or TRBV6-3 to TRBJ2-5; possibly TRBD1 for D (5 bases). CDR3 length equals 13 residues. V lost 4 bases to trimming and J lost 5 bases, with 11 bases between them. Germline assignment: CDR1 MNHEY and CDR2 SVGEGT. The CDR3 region has the DNA TGTGCCAGCAGTTTCTCGACAGAGGAGACCCAGTACTTC. Residues: CASSFSTEETQYF.

The genes are TRBV6-5 and TRBJ2-1; the match to TRBD1 covers 8 bases. The CDR3 consists of 13 residues. Germline V gene sequence: CDR1 MNHEY, CDR2 SVGAGI. V trimming: 10 bases; J trimming: 7 bases; junction bases outside the gene matches: 9. The DNA for the CDR3 is TGTGCCACCATACGACAGGGGATGAATGAGCAGTTCTTC. This codes for CATIRQGMNEQFF.

On this clone: Germline and junction disagree at one end, which may indicate a read error. The gene calls are TRBV6-1 and TRBJ2-5; unclear D gene. The length of the CDR3 is 15 residues. Germline V gene sequence: CDR1 MNHNS, CDR2 SASEGT. CDR3 residues: CASSQAIAAQETQYF. CDR3 DNA sequence: TGTGCCAGCAGTCAAGCCATAGCAGCCCAAGAGACCCAGTACTTC.

This clone has more than one count but fewer than ten. The chain recombines TRBV5-1 with TRBJ2-1; D might be TRBD2 (6 bases). CDR3 length equals 16 residues. The germline V gene has CDR1 SGHRS and CDR2 YFSETQ. Between the trimmed V and J ends, which lost 0 bases and 9 bases, there was a span of 19 bases. The CDR3 region is CASSLAAGSQGGEQFF. CDR3 DNA: TGCGCCAGCAGCTTGGCGGCGGGATCCCAAGGTGGTGAGCAGTTCTTC.

In its sample, this clone was seen once. The genes are TRBV12-5 and TRBJ1-3; 7 bases align to TRBD1. The germline V gene has CDR1 LGHNT and CDR2 FRNRAP. CDR3 size: 15 residues. V gave up 5 bases and J gave up 6 bases; unmatched junction bases: 10. The CDR3 region is CASGRNSGGKNTIYF. CDR3 bases: TGTGCTAGTGGTCGCAACTCAGGGGGAAAAAACACCATATATTTT.

The V gene is TRBV18, the J gene TRBJ1-2, with D perhaps TRBD1 (5 bases). Trimming left V 0 bases short and J 6 bases short, with 8 bases between. The germline V gene encodes CDR1 KGHSH and CDR2 LQKENI. This CDR3 is built from 13 residues. The CDR3 protein is CASSPPGRDGYTF. CDR3 nucleotides: TGTGCCAGCTCACCACCGGGGCGCGATGGCTACACCTTC.

This clone has only a few counts. This chain links TRBV27 with TRBJ1-1; D is unresolved. The CDR3 has 13 amino acids. The germline CDR1 and CDR2 sequences are MNHEY and SMNVEV (reference sequence). Trimming removed 5 bases at V and 1 base at J, with 8 bases between. The CDR3 reads CASSLTRNTEAFF. In DNA, the CDR3 is TGTGCCAGCAGTCTCACAAGGAACACTGAAGCTTTCTTT.

The chain uses TRBV6-5 and TRBJ1-2; a weak D match, TRBD1 (6 bases). The CDR3 has 14 amino acids. V gave up 6 bases and J gave up 8 bases, with 19 bases separating them. Germline V gives CDR1 MNHEY, CDR2 SVGAGI. CDR3 region: CASSFSGTLGGYTF. CDR3 sequence (DNA): TGTGCCAGCAGCTTCTCCGGGACACTCGGAGGCTACACCTTC.

J is TRBJ1-4 and V is TRBV13; D remains ambiguous. Trimming shortened V by 2 bases and J by 5 bases, and 9 bases separated the two germline ends. Per the germline V gene, CDR1 is PRHDT and CDR2 is FYEKMQ (reference sequence). This CDR3 region has 14 residues. This CDR3 reads CASSLKSSNEKLFF. The CDR3 nucleotides are TGTGCCAGCAGCTTAAAGTCCTCAAATGAAAAACTGTTTTTT.